This passage covers 21 T cell receptor beta chains from one sample sequenced in a study of cytomegalovirus exposure and HLA in healthy donors. PCR employed 60 Vbeta and 13 Jbeta primers. Only in-frame clones appear in the TCRdb table, and some are missing; sequencing was by immunoSEQ multiplex PCR. Of some 140,000 clones detected, around 83% appear once; the ten largest clones hold about 8.1%. Material for sequencing was PBMCs. Every receptor here comes from a woman aged 45 to 65 in good health and CMV-seropositive.

This clone occurred once. The V call is TRBV2, the J call TRBJ1-2; D is perhaps TRBD1 (5 bases). CDR3 length: 16 amino acids. Trimming left V 11 bases short and J 4 bases short, with 26 bases between. Per the germline V gene, CDR1 is SNHLY and CDR2 is FYNNEI. The DNA for the CDR3 is TGTGCCGGGGGGAATGCCGGGCCGCCGATTGCCTATGGCTACACCTTC. This gives the protein CAGGNAGPPIAYGYTF. The complete variable domain, with remaining parts taken from reference TRBV2 and TRBJ1-2, reads EPEVTQTPSHQVTQMGQEVILRCVPISNHLYFYWYRQILGQKVEFLVSFYNNEISEKSEIFDDQFSVERPDGSNFTLKIRSTKLEDSAMYFCAGGNAGPPIAYGYTFGSGTRLTVV.

This chain connects TRBV6-5 to TRBJ1-6; a possible D gene is TRBD1 (6 bases). With 5 bases removed from V and 10 bases from J, the gap between germline ends came to 12 bases. This CDR3 comprises 13 residues. Germline assignment: CDR1 MNHEY and CDR2 SVGAGI. The CDR3 protein is CASSMTGWSPLHF. CDR3 DNA: TGTGCCAGCAGTATGACAGGATGGTCACCCCTCCACTTT.

The chain joins TRBV7-4 to TRBJ2-7; the match to TRBD1 covers 7 bases. Germline V gives CDR1 SGHVT, CDR2 SQSDAQ. J lost 2 bases, V lost 3 bases, and 10 bases had no gene match. CDR3 length: 16 amino acids. This chain's CDR3 is CASSFGPRDSAYEQYF. The CDR3 nucleotides are TGTGCCAGCAGCTTCGGCCCTCGGGACAGTGCCTACGAGCAGTACTTC.

This clone was observed once. The genes are TRBV9 and TRBJ1-4; 8 nucleotides line up with TRBD1. The CDR3 covers 15 residues. The germline V gene has CDR1 SGDLS and CDR2 YYNGEE. The junction had 8 bases not matched to a gene; V was cut back by 3 bases and J by 7 bases. CDR3 sequence reads: CASSATGDKGEKLFF. CDR3 sequence (DNA): TGTGCCAGCAGCGCGACAGGGGACAAAGGTGAAAAACTGTTTTTT.

The V call is TRBV2, the J call TRBJ2-5, with D possibly matching TRBD2 (6 bases). V was clipped by 7 bases and J by 2 bases, with 17 bases between them. Germline lookup yields CDR1 SNHLY and CDR2 FYNNEI. CDR3 length: 15 amino acids. CDR3 sequence: CASTWGVRGQETQYF. The CDR3 nucleotides are TGTGCCAGCACTTGGGGGGTAAGGGGACAAGAGACCCAGTACTTC. Variable domain in full (rest from reference TRBV2 and TRBJ2-5): EPEVTQTPSHQVTQMGQEVILRCVPISNHLYFYWYRQILGQKVEFLVSFYNNEISEKSEIFDDQFSVERPDGSNFTLKIRSTKLEDSAMYFCASTWGVRGQETQYFGPGTRLLVL.

V is TRBV2 and J is TRBJ1-1, with D possibly being TRBD1 (6 bases). This CDR3 has 13 amino acids. Germline V gives CDR1 SNHLY, CDR2 FYNNEI. V lost 5 bases and J 3 bases, leaving 10 bases between the germline ends. This CDR3 reads CASSLSGDTEAFF. The CDR3 nucleotides are TGTGCCAGCAGTCTTTCAGGGGACACTGAAGCTTTCTTT.

V gene TRBV28 combines with J gene TRBJ2-2; no clear D gene. CDR3 length: 14 amino acids. Germline V gives CDR1 MDHEN, CDR2 SYDVKM. V lost 2 bases and J lost 4, with 8 bases in between. DNA of the CDR3: TGTGCCAGCAGTTTAGGTACTTTCACCGGGGAGCTGTTTTTT. The encoded protein is CASSLGTFTGELFF.

The chain has TRBV11-3 and TRBJ1-2, with TRBD1 as a possible D gene (5 bases). This CDR3 is built from 13 residues. From germline, CDR1 is SGHNT and CDR2 YENEEA. The V and J ends lost 3 bases and 4 bases respectively, with 9 bases between them. CDR3 loop: CASSLWGLYGYTF. The CDR3 region has the DNA TGTGCCAGCAGCTTGTGGGGACTCTATGGCTACACCTTC.

This chain links TRBV9 with TRBJ1-1; D uncertain. The CDR3 covers 15 residues. CDR1 is SGDLS and CDR2 is YYNGEE in the germline V gene. V lost 1 base and J lost 4, with 14 bases in between. For the CDR3, the DNA is TGTGCCAGCAGCGTATTGGCTACAGCGGCCACTGAAGCTTTCTTT. Amino acids: CASSVLATAATEAFF. Using reference TRBV9 and TRBJ1-1 for the parts outside the CDR3, the full variable domain is DSGVTQTPKHLITATGQRVTLRCSPRSGDLSVYWYQQSLDQGLQFLIQYYNGEERAKGNILERFSAQQFPDLHSELNLSSLELGDSALYFCASSVLATAATEAFFGQGTRLTVV.

This rearrangement joins TRBV30 to TRBJ2-2; D is perhaps TRBD1 (7 bases). The germline gives CDR1 GTSNPN, CDR2 SVGIG (reference sequence). The V end lost 7 bases, the J end lost 5 bases, and 14 bases lay between the germline ends. The length of the CDR3 is 13 residues. This CDR3 is CASQGGGTGELFF. The CDR3 DNA reads as TGTGCCTCCCAGGGGGGAGGTACCGGGGAGCTGTTTTTT. Complete variable domain (other parts from reference TRBV30 and TRBJ2-2): SQTIHQWPATLVQPVGSPLSLECTVEGTSNPNLYWYRQAAGRGLQLLFYSVGIGQISSEVPQNLSASRPQDRQFILSSKKLLLSDSGFYLCASQGGGTGELFFGEGSRLTVL.

This chain links TRBV7-8 with TRBJ2-7; TRBD2 matches at 11 bases. Trimming took 1 base from V and 8 from J; bases not matched to a gene: 10. CDR1 is SGHVS and CDR2 is FQNEAQ in the germline V gene. The CDR3 length is 16 residues. As DNA, the CDR3 is TGTGCCAGCAGCTTAGTTAGAGGTAGCGGGAGGGCCCAGCAGTACTTC. Translated, it gives CASSLVRGSGRAQQYF.

This chain links TRBV4-1 with TRBJ2-1; D remains ambiguous. The CDR3 is made up of 16 amino acids. CDR1 MGHRA and CDR2 YSYEKL come from the germline V gene. V was cut by 3 bases and J by 0 bases, with 12 bases left in between. As DNA, the CDR3 is TGCGCCAGCAGCCATCCCGCGAGAAGCTCCTACAATGAGCAGTTCTTC. Translating it yields CASSHPARSSYNEQFF.

The chain employs TRBV28 and TRBJ2-3; D gene ambiguous. CDR1 and CDR2 (germline): MDHEN, SYDVKM. With 6 bases removed from V and 0 bases from J, the gap between germline ends came to 13 bases. This CDR3 has 15 residues. The CDR3 nucleotides read TGTGCCAGCAGAAGCAGACAAACTAGCACAGATACGCAGTATTTT. This sequence encodes CASRSRQTSTDTQYF.

V gene TRBV19 combines with J gene TRBJ2-2; 10 nucleotides agree with TRBD2. V was clipped by 5 bases and J by 4 bases; unmatched bases: 7. Germline V gives CDR1 LNHDA, CDR2 SQIVND (reference sequence). The CDR3 runs 16 residues. The CDR3 protein is CASSPGLAGVTGELFF. CDR3 coding DNA: TGTGCCAGTAGTCCGGGGCTAGCGGGGGTCACCGGGGAGCTGTTTTTT.

With regard to this clone: A junction boundary mismatches the germline segment, possibly from a read error. J is TRBJ2-2 and V is TRBV7-7; 11 positions agree with TRBD2. This CDR3 has 15 amino acids. Germline CDR1 and CDR2: SSHAT and FNYEAQ (reference sequence). The CDR3 reads CASSLGTSGIGELFF. The CDR3 region has the DNA TGTGCTAGCAGCCTGGGGACTAGCGGTATTGGGGAGCTGTTTTTT.

The genes are TRBV10-3 and TRBJ2-5; tentative D call: TRBD1 (5 bases). The DNA end is a closer match to TRBJ2-7, so the J assignment may be wrong. CDR1 and CDR2 (germline): ENHRY, SYGVKD. This CDR3 contains 11 residues. CDR3 amino acids: CAIGENYEQYF. The CDR3 DNA follows: TGTGCCATAGGGGAAAACTACGAGCAGTACTTC.

V gene TRBV30 combines with J gene TRBJ1-5; a weak D match, TRBD1 (5 bases). The CDR3 length is 15 residues. The germline V gene encodes CDR1 GTSNPN and CDR2 SVGIG (reference sequence). Trimming cost V 2 bases and J 4 bases, with 15 bases left between them. CDR3 bases: TGTGCCTGGAGTCTTGGGGCAGCGGGTAATCAGCCCCAGCATTTT. Protein sequence: CAWSLGAAGNQPQHF.

CDR3 coding DNA: TGCGCCAGCAGCCAAGACCGCGGTAGGGGGCGAGGCGAGCAGTACTTC. Encoded protein: CASSQDRGRGRGEQYF. This chain links TRBV4-3 with TRBJ2-7; 7 bases map to TRBD1. J lost 6 bases, V lost 0 bases, and 11 bases had no gene match. Germline CDR1 reads LGHNA; CDR2 reads YSLEER. There are 16 residues in the CDR3.

The chain has TRBV9 and TRBJ2-7, with 9 bases lining up with TRBD1. J was trimmed by 5 bases and V by 4 bases; bases with no gene match: 4. The germline gives CDR1 SGDLS, CDR2 YYNGEE. The CDR3 runs to 13 residues. CDR3 sequence: CASSPTGGHEQYF. For the CDR3, the DNA is TGTGCCAGCAGCCCTACAGGGGGCCACGAGCAGTACTTC.

The V and J genes are TRBV4-3 and TRBJ2-2, with TRBD1 matching over 9 bases. The V gene's germline CDR1 is LGHNA and CDR2 YSLEER. CDR3 length: 20 residues. V dropped 0 bases and J dropped 3; count of bases not matched to a gene: 14. The CDR3: CASSQDMRDREGVDTGELFF. The CDR3 DNA sequence: TGCGCCAGCAGCCAAGATATGCGGGACAGGGAGGGGGTGGACACCGGGGAGCTGTTTTTT.

V usage is TRBV10-1 and J usage is TRBJ2-3, with a tentative D call TRBD2 (5 bases). Trimming shortened V by 0 bases and J by 6 bases, and 13 bases separated the two germline ends. Germline CDR1 reads WNHNN; CDR2 reads SYGVQD (reference sequence). CDR3 size: 15 residues. CDR3 sequence reads: CASSESGLLGDTQYF. CDR3 bases: TGCGCCAGCAGTGAGTCTGGACTCCTGGGGGATACGCAGTATTTT.